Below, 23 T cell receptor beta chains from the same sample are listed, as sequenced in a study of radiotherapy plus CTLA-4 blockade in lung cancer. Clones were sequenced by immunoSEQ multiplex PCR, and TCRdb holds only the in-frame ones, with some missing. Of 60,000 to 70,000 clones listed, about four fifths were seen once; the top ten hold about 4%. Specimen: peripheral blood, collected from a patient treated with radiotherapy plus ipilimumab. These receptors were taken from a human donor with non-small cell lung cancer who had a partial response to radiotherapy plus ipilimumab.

CDR3 sequence reads: CSGAGTAKVTEAFF. Here the CDR3 DNA reads TGCAGCGGTGCCGGGACAGCGAAAGTCACTGAAGCTTTCTTT. The chain carries TRBV29-1 and TRBJ1-1; 7 bases fit TRBD1. The length of the CDR3 is 14 residues. The germline gives CDR1 SQVTM, CDR2 ANQGSEA. With 7 bases clipped from V and 4 bases from J, the junction kept 12 bases outside the gene matches.

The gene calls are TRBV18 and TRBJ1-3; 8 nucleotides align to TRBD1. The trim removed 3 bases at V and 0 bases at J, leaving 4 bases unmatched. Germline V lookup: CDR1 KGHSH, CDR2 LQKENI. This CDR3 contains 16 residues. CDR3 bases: TGTGCCAGCTCACCTATTACAGGGGGCTCTGGAAACACCATATATTTT. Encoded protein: CASSPITGGSGNTIYF. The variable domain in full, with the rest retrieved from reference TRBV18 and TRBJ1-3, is NAGVMQNPRHLVRRRGQEARLRCSPMKGHSHVYWYRQLPEEGLKFMVYLQKENIIDESGMPKERFSAEFPKEGPSILRIQQVVRGDSAAYFCASSPITGGSGNTIYFGEGSWLTVV.

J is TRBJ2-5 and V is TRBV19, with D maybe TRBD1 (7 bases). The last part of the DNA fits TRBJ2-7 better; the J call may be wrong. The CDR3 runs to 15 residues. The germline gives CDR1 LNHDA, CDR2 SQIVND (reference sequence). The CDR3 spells CASSMGQRAIYEQYF. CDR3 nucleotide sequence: TGTGCCAGTAGTATGGGACAGCGGGCCATCTACGAGCAGTACTTC.

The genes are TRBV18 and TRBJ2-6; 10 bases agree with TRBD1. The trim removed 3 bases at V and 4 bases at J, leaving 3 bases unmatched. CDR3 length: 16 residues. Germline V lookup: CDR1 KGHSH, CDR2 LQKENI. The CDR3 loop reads CASSPGQGRGANVLTF. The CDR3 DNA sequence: TGTGCCAGCTCACCGGGACAGGGGAGAGGGGCCAACGTCCTGACTTTC.

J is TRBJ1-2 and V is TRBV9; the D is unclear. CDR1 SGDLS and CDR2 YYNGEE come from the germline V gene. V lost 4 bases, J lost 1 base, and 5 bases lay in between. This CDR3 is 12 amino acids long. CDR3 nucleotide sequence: TGTGCCAGCAGCCAAATTAACTATGGCTACACCTTC. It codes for CASSQINYGYTF.

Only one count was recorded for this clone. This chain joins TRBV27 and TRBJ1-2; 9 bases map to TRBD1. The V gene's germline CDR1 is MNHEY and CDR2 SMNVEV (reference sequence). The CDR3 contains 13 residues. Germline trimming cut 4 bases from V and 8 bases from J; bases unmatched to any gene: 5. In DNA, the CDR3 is TGTGCCAGCAGTTCACAGGGGGCGCGGGGCTACACCTTC. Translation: CASSSQGARGYTF.

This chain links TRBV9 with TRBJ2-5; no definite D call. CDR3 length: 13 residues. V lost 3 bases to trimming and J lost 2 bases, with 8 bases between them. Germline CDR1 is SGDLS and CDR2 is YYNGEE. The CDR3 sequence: CASSESLQETQYF. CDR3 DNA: TGTGCCAGCAGCGAAAGCTTACAAGAGACCCAGTACTTC.

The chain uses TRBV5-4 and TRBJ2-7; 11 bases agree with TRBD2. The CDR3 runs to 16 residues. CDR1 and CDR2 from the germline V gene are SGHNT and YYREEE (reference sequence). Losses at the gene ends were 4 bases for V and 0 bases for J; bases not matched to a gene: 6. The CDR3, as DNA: TGTGCCAGCAGCCCGGGACTAGCGGCTTCCTCCTACGAGCAGTACTTC. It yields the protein CASSPGLAASSYEQYF.

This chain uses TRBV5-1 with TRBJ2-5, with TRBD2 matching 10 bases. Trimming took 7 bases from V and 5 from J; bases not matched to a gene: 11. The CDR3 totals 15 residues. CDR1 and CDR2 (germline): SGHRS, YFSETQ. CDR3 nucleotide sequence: TGCGCCAGCGCTCTGGGAACTAGCGGGGAGGAGACCCAGTACTTC. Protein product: CASALGTSGEETQYF.

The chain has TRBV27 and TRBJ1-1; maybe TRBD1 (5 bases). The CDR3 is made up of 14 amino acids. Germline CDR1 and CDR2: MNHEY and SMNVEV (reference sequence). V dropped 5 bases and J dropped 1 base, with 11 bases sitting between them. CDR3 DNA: TGTGCCAGCAGTGATCGACAGTCGAACACTGAAGCTTTCTTT. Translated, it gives CASSDRQSNTEAFF.

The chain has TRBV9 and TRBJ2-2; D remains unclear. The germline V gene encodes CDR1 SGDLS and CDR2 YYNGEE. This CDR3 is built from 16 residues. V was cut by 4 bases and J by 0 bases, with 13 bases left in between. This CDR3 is CASSPRTQANTGELFF. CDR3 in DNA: TGTGCCAGCAGCCCGAGAACGCAGGCGAACACCGGGGAGCTGTTTTTT.

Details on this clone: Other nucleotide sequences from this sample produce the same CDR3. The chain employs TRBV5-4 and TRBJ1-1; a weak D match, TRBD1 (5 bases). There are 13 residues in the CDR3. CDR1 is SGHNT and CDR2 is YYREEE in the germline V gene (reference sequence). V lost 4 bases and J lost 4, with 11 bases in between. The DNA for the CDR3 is TGTGCCAGCAGCCGGACGGGGGGCACTGAAGCTTTCTTT. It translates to CASSRTGGTEAFF.

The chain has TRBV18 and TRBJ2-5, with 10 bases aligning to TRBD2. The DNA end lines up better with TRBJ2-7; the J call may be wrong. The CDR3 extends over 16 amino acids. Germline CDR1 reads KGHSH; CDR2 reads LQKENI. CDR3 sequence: CASSPRLTSGTYEQYF. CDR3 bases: TGTGCCAGCTCACCCCGCCTCACTAGCGGGACCTACGAGCAGTACTTC.

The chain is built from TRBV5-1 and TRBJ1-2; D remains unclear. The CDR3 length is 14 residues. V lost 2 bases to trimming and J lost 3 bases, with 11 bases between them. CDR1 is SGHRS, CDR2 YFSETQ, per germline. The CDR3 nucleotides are TGCGCCAGCAGCTTTGAGGGAGGCGACTATGGCTACACCTTC. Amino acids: CASSFEGGDYGYTF.

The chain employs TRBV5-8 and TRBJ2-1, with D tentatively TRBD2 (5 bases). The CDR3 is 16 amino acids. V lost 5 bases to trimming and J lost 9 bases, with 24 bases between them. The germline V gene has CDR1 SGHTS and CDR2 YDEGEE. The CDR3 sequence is CASSPDPLDRGIEQFF. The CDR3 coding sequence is TGTGCCAGCAGTCCGGACCCCCTAGACCGAGGGATTGAGCAGTTCTTC. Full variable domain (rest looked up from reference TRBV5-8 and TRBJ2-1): EAGVTQSPTHLIKTRGQQATLRCSPISGHTSVYWYQQALGLGLQFLLWYDEGEERNRGNFPPRFSGRQFPNYSSELNVNALELEDSALYLCASSPDPLDRGIEQFFGPGTRLTVL.

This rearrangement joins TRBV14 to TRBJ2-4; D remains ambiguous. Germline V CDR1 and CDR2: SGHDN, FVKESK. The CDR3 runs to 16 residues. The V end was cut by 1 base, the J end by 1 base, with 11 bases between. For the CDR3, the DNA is TGTGCCAGCAGCCAAGGAATGAGGTTGGCCAAAAACATTCAGTACTTC. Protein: CASSQGMRLAKNIQYF.

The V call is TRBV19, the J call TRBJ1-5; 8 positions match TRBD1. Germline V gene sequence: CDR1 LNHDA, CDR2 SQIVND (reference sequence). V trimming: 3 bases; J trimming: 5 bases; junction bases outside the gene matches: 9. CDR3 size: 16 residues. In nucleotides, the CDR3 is TGTGCCAGTAGTATCCGAGGACAGGGCGAGGATCAGCCCCAGCATTTT. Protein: CASSIRGQGEDQPQHF.

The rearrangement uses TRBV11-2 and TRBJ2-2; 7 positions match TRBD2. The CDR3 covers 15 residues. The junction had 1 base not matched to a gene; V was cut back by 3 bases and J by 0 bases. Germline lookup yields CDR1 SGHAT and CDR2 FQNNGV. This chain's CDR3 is CASSFSGPNTGELFF. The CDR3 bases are TGTGCCAGCAGCTTTAGCGGGCCGAACACCGGGGAGCTGTTTTTT.

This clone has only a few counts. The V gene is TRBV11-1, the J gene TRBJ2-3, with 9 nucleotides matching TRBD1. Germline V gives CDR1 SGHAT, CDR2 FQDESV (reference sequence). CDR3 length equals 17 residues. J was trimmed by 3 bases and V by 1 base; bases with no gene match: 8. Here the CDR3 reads CASSLEPGTGKTDTQYF. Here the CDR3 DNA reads TGTGCCAGCAGCTTAGAGCCCGGGACAGGGAAAACAGATACGCAGTATTTT. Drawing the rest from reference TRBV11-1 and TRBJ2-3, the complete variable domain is EAEVAQSPRYKITEKSQAVAFWCDPISGHATLYWYRQILGQGPELLVQFQDESVVDDSQLPKDRFSAERLKGVDSTLKIQPAELGDSAMYLCASSLEPGTGKTDTQYFGPGTRLTVL.

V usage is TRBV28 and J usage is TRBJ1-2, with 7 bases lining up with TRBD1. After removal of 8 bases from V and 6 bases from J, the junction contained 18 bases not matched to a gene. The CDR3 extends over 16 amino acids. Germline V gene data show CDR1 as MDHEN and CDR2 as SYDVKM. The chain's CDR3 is CASGNGQEFYRNGYTF. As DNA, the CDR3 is TGTGCCAGCGGAAACGGACAGGAGTTTTATCGGAATGGCTACACCTTC.

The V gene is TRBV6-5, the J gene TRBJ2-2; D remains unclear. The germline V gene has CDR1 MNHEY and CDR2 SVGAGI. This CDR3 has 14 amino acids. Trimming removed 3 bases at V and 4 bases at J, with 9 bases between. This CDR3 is CASSYLPSTGELFF. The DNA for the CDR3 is TGTGCCAGCAGTTATCTCCCCAGCACCGGGGAGCTGTTTTTT.

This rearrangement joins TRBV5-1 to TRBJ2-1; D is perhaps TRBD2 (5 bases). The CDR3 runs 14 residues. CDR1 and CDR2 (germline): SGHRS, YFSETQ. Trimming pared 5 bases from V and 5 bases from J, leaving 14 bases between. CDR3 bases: TGCGCCAGCAGTTGGGGTCCGGGGAACAATGAGCAGTTCTTC. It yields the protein CASSWGPGNNEQFF.

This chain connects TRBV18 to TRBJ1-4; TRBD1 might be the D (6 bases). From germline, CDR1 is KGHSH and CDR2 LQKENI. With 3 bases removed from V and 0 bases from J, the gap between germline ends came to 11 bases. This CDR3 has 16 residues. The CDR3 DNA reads TGTGCCAGCTCACCGGGCAGGGGAACAACTAATGAAAAACTGTTTTTT. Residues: CASSPGRGTTNEKLFF.